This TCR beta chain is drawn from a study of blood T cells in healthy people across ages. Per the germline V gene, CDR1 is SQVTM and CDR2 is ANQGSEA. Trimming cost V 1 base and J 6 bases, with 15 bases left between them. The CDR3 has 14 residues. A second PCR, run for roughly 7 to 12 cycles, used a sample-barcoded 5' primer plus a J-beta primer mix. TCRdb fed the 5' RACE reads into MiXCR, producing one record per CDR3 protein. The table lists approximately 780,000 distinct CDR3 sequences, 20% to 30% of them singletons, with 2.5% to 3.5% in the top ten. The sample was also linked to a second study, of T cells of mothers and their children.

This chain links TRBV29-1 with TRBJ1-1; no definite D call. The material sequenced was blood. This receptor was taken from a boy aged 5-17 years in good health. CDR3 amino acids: CSVEVPSLRSEAFF. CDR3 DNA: TGCAGCGTTGAAGTCCCCTCTCTTAGGTCTGAAGCTTTCTTT.